This T cell receptor beta chain appears in the sequencing data of a study of shared clonotypes between healthy human individuals. This CDR3 comprises 13 residues. V shed 6 bases and J 2 bases; nucleotides not matched to a gene: 2. Germline lookup yields CDR1 SNHLY and CDR2 FYNNEI. General study findings and limits: Naive subsets tended to show greater estimated richness than memory subsets. Having only a few donors restricted how much genetic and exposure-history diversity was captured.

Of note for this clone: Its antigen is not identified. Other nucleotide sequences from this sample produce the same CDR3.

Running of the assay took place at deep level. Sequencing was performed with immunoSEQ multiplex PCR; in TCRdb, only in-frame clones are kept and a portion is missing. Of about 2.4 million clones in the sample, 93% are singletons; the top ten hold 0.36%. This TCR derives from a man aged 18 to 30 in good health. Some clones in this sample may be carry-over from other donors' samples. Specimen: naive CD4+ T cells from PBMCs. Documented subset: CD45RA+ positively selected. The chain carries TRBV2 and TRBJ2-5, with 8 bases lining up with TRBD1. In DNA form, the CDR3 reads TGTGCCAGCAGAGGGACAGGACAAGAGACCCAGTACTTC. Amino acid sequence: CASRGTGQETQYF.